This TCR beta chain is drawn from a study of shared clonotypes between healthy human individuals. Sequencing used immunoSEQ multiplex PCR; TCRdb keeps in-frame clones, though not all of them. The sample records some 800,000 clones, around 93% being singletons. Only CD45RO-negative cells positively selected for CCR7 counted as naive CD8 cells, so terminally differentiated effector memory CD45RA+ cells were excluded. Turning to this clone: The target antigen is unknown.

Germline V lookup: CDR1 SGHAT, CDR2 FQNNGV. Between the trimmed V and J ends, which lost 1 base and 4 bases, there was a span of 7 bases. CDR3 length equals 13 residues. Findings and limits, study-wide: The generation probabilities recorded for non-shared clonotypes fell below those of clonotypes shared by all four donors.

Sequences were obtained from naive CD8+ T cells sorted from blood. This chain connects TRBV11-2 to TRBJ2-5; D unclear. This TCR was recovered from a man aged 25-40 years in good health. CDR3 coding DNA: TGTGCCAGCAGCTTAGGCTGGCCAGAGACCCAGTACTTC. Protein: CASSLGWPETQYF.